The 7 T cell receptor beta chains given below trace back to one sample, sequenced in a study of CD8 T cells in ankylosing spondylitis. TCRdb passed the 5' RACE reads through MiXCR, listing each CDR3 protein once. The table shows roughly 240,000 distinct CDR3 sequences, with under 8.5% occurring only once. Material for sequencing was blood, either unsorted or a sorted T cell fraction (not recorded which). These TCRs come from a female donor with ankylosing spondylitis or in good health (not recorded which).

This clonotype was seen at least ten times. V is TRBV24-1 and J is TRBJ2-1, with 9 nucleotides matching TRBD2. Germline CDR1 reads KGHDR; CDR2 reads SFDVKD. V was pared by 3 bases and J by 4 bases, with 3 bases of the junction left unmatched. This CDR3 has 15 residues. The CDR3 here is CATSDPSGAYNEQFF. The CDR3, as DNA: TGTGCCACCAGTGATCCTAGCGGGGCTTACAATGAGCAGTTCTTC.

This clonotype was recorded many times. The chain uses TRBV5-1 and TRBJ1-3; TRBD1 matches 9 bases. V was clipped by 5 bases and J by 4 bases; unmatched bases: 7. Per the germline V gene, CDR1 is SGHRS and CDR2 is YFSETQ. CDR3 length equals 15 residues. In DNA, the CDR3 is TGCGCCAGCAGAGTGGACAGGGGCGCAGGAAACACCATATATTTT. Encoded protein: CASRVDRGAGNTIYF.

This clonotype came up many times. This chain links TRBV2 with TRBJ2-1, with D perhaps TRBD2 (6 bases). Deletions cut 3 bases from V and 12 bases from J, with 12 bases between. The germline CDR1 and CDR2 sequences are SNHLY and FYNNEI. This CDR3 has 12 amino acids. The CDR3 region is CASSEEGGRQFF. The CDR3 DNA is TGTGCCAGCAGTGAGGAGGGTGGAAGGCAGTTCTTC.

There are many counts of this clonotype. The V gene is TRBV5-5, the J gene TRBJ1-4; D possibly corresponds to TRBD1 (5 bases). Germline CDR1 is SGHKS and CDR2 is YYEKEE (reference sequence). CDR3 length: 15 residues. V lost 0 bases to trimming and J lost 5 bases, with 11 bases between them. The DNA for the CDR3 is TGTGCCAGCAGCTTGGAAGGGACGGGCAATGAAAAACTGTTTTTT. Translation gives CASSLEGTGNEKLFF.

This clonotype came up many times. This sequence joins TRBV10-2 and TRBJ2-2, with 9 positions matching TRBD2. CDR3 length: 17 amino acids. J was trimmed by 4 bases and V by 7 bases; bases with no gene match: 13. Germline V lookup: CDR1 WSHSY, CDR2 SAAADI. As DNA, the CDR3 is TGCGCCAGCACTCCCATAGCGGGAGTTACGTCCACCGGGGAGCTGTTTTTT. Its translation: CASTPIAGVTSTGELFF.

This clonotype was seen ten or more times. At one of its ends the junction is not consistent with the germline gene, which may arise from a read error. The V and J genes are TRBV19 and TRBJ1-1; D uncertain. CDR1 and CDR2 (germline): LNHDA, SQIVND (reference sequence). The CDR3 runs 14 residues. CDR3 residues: CASSIGNVNTKAFF. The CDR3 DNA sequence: TGTGCCAGTAGTATCGGGAACGTGAACACTAAAGCTTTCTTT.

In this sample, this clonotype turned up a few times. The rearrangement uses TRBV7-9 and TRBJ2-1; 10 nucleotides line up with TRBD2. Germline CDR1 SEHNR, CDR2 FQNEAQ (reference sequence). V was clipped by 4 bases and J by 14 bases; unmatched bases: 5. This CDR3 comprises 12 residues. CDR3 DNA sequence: TGTGCCAGCAGCTCCTCAGCGGGAGGGGAGTTCTTC. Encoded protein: CASSSSAGGEFF.